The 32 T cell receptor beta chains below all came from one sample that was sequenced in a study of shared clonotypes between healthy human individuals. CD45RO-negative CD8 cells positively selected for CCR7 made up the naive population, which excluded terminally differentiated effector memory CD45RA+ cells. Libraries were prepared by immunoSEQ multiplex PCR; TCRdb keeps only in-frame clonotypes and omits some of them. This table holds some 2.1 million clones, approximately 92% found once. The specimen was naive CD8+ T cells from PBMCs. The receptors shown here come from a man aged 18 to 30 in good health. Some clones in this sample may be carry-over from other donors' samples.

Written as DNA, the CDR3 is TGTGCCAGCAGCTTAACCCTCAACAGATACAATGAGCAGTTCTTC. Translating it yields CASSLTLNRYNEQFF. The chain has TRBV7-2 and TRBJ2-1; D gene uncertain. Germline loops: CDR1 SGHTA, CDR2 FQGNSA. V shed 2 bases and J shed 4 bases, with 12 bases lying between them. The CDR3 contains 15 residues.

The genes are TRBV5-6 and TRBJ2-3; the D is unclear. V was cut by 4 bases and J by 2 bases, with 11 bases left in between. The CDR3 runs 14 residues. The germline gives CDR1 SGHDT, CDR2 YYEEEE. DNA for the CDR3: TGTGCCAGCAGCAAAGGCTGGGACACAGATACGCAGTATTTT. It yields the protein CASSKGWDTDTQYF.

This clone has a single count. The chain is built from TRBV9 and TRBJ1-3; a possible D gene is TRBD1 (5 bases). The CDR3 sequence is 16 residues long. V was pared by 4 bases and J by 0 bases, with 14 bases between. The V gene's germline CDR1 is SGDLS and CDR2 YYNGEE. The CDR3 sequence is CASSPGGTSSGNTIYF. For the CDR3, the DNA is TGTGCCAGCAGCCCGGGAGGGACCTCCTCTGGAAACACCATATATTTT.

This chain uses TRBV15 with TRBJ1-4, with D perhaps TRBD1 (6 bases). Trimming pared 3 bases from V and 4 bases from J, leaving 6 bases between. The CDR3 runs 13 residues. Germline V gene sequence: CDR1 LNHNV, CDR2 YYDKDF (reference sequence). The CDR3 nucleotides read TGTGCCACCAGCAGGGACAGTAATGAAAAACTGTTTTTT. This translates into CATSRDSNEKLFF.

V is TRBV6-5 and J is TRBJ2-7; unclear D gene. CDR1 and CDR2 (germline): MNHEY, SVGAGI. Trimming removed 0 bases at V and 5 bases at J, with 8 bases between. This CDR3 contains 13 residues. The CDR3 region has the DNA TGTGCCAGCAGTTACTCTTCACCGGACGAGCAGTACTTC. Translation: CASSYSSPDEQYF.

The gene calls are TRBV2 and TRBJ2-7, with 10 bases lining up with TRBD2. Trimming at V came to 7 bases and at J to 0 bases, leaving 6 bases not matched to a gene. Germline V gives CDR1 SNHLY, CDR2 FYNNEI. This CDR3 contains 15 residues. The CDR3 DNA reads TGTGCCAGCAATTCGAGACTAGCGGGCTCCTACGAGCAGTACTTC. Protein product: CASNSRLAGSYEQYF.

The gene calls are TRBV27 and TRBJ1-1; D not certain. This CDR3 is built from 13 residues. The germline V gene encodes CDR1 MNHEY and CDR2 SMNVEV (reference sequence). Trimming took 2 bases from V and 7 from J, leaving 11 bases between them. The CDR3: CASSLGKALEAFF. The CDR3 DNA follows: TGTGCCAGCAGTTTAGGGAAGGCCCTTGAAGCTTTCTTT.

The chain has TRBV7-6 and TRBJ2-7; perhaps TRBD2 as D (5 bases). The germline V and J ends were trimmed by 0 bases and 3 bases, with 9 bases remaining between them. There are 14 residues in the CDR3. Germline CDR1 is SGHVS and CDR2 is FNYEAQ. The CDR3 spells CASSLAQRHYEQYF. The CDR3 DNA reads TGTGCCAGCAGCTTAGCTCAGCGGCACTACGAGCAGTACTTC.

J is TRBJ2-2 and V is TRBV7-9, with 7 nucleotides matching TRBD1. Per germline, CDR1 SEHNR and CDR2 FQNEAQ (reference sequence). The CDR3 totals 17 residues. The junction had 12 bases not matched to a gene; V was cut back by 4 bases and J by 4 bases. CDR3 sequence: CASSSPPGQPSTGELFF. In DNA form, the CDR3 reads TGTGCCAGCAGCTCCCCCCCGGGACAGCCGAGCACCGGGGAGCTGTTTTTT.

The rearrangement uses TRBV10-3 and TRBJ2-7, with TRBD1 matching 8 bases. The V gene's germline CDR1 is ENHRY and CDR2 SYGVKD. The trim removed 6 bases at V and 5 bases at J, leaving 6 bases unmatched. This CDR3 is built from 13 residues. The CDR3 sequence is CAIRPTGANEQYF. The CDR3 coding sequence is TGTGCCATCAGGCCGACAGGGGCCAACGAGCAGTACTTC.

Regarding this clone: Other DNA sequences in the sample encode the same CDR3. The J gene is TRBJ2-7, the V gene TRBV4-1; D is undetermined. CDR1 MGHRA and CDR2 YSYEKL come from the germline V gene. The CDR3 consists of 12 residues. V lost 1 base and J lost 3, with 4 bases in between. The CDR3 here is CASSQGGYEQYF. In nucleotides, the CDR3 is TGCGCCAGCAGCCAAGGAGGCTACGAGCAGTACTTC.

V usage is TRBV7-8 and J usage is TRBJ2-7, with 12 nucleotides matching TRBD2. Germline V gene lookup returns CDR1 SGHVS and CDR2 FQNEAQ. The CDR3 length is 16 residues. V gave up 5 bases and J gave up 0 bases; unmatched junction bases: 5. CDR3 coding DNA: TGTGCCAGCAGCCGCGGACTAGCGGGAAGCTCCTACGAGCAGTACTTC. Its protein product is CASSRGLAGSSYEQYF.

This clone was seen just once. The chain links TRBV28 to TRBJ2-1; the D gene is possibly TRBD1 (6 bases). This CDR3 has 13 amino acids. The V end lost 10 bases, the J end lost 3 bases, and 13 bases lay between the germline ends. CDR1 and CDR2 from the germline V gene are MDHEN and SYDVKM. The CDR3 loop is CATDRPDYNEQFF. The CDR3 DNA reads TGTGCCACTGACAGGCCCGACTACAATGAGCAGTTCTTC.

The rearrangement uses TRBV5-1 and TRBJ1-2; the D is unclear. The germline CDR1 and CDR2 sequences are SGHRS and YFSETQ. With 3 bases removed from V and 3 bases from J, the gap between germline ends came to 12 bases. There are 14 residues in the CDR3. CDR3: CASSSTTGDYGYTF. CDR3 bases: TGCGCCAGCAGCTCAACCACTGGGGACTATGGCTACACCTTC.

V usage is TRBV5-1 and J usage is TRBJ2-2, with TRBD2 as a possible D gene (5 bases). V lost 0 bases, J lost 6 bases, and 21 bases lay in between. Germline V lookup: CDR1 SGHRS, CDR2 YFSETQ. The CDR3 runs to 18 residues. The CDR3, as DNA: TGCGCCAGCAGCTTGGATTGGGGAGCTTCGGTTCTGGCCGGGGAGCTGTTTTTT. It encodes CASSLDWGASVLAGELFF.

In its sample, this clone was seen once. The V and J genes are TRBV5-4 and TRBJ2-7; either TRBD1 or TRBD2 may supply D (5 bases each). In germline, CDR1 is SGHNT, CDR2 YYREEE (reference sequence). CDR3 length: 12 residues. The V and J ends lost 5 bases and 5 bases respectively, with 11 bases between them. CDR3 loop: CASSSGTHEQYF. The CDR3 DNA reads TGTGCCAGCAGTTCAGGGACCCACGAGCAGTACTTC.

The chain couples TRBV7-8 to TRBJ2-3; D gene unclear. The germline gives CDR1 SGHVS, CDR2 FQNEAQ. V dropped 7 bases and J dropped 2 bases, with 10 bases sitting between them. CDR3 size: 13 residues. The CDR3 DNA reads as TGTGCCAGCACGGGTACCTACACAGATACGCAGTATTTT. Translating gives CASTGTYTDTQYF.

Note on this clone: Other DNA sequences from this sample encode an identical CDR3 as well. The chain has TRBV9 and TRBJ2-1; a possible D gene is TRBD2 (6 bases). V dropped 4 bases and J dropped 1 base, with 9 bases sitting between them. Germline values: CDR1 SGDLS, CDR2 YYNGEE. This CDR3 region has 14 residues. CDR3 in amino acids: CASSFSGSYNEQFF. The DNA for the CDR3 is TGTGCCAGCAGCTTTAGCGGTTCCTACAATGAGCAGTTCTTC.

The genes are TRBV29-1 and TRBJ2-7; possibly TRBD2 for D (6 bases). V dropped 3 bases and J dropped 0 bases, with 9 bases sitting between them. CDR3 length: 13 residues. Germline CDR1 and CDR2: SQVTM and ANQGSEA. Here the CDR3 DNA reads TGCAGCGTTGAGTTGCGGGACTCCTACGAGCAGTACTTC. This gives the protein CSVELRDSYEQYF.

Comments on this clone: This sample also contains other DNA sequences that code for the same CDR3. The DNA for the CDR3 is TGCGCCAGCAGCCAAGCGGACAGGGGGCTTTACGAGCAGTACTTC. Translating gives CASSQADRGLYEQYF. The chain links TRBV4-1 to TRBJ2-7; the match to TRBD1 covers 11 bases. The CDR3 covers 15 residues. The germline V gene encodes CDR1 MGHRA and CDR2 YSYEKL. Unmatched junction bases numbered 3, after V lost 1 base and J lost 4 bases.

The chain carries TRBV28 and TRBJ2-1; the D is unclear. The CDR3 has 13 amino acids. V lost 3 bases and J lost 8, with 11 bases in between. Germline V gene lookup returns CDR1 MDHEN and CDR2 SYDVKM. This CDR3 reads CASSFIDVDEQFF. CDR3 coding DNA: TGTGCCAGCAGTTTTATAGATGTAGATGAGCAGTTCTTC.

The CDR3 loop reads CASSIDHPSGRTYYNEQFF. Here the CDR3 DNA reads TGTGCCAGTAGTATAGATCACCCTAGCGGGAGGACTTACTACAATGAGCAGTTCTTC. The J gene is TRBJ2-1, the V gene TRBV19, with 11 bases that match TRBD2. The CDR3 contains 19 residues. Trimming took 0 bases from V and 3 from J; bases not matched to a gene: 10. From germline, CDR1 is LNHDA and CDR2 SQIVND (reference sequence).

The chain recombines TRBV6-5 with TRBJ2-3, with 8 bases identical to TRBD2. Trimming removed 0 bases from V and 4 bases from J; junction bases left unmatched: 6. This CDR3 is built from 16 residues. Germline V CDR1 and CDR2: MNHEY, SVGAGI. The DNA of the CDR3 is TGTGCCAGCAGTTACTCGGCGGGAGGAGAAGCAGATACGCAGTATTTT. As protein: CASSYSAGGEADTQYF.

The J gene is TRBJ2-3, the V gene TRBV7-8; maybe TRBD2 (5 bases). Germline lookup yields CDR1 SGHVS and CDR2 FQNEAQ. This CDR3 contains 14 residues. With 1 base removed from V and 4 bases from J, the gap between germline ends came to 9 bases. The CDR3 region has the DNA TGTGCCAGCAGCTTAGGTGCGGGTCCAGATACGCAGTATTTT. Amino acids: CASSLGAGPDTQYF.

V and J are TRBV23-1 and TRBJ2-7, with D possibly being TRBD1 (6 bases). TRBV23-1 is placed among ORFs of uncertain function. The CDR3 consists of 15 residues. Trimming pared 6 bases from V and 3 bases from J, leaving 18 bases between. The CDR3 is CASRPTGTLIYEQYF. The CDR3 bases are TGCGCCAGCAGGCCGACCGGGACACTGATCTACGAGCAGTACTTC.

CDR3 in DNA: TGTGCCAGCAGCAAAGGCTATCGGACGGCGGGGGAAACCTACAATGAGCAGTTCTTC. The encoded protein is CASSKGYRTAGETYNEQFF. The chain joins TRBV11-1 to TRBJ2-1, with 7 bases fitting TRBD2. The CDR3 totals 19 residues. Germline loops: CDR1 SGHAT, CDR2 FQDESV (reference sequence). Germline trimming cut 5 bases from V and 2 bases from J; bases unmatched to any gene: 18.

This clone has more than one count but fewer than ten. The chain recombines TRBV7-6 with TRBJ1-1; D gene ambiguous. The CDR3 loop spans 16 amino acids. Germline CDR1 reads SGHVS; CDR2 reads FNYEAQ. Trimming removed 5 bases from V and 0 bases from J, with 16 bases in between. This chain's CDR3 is CASSPRRRDLNTEAFF. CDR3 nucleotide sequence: TGTGCCAGCAGCCCAAGAAGGCGGGATCTGAACACTGAAGCTTTCTTT.

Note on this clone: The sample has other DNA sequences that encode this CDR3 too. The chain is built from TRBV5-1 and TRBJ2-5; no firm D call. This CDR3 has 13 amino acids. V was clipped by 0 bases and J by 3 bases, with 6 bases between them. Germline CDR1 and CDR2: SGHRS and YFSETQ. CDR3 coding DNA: TGCGCCAGCAGCTTGGACCCGGAAGAGACCCAGTACTTC. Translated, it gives CASSLDPEETQYF.

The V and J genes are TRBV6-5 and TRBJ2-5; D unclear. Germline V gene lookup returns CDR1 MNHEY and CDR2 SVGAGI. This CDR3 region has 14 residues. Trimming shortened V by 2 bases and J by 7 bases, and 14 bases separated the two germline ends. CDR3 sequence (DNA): TGTGCCAGCAGTTACCCCTCTGGGGTCGGGACCCAGTACTTC. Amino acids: CASSYPSGVGTQYF.

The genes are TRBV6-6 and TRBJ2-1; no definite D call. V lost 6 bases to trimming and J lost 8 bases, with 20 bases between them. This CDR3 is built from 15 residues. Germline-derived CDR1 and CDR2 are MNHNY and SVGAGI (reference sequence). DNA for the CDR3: TGTGCCAGCAGACAGAACCCCGATCTCACTGATGAGCAGTTCTTC. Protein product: CASRQNPDLTDEQFF.

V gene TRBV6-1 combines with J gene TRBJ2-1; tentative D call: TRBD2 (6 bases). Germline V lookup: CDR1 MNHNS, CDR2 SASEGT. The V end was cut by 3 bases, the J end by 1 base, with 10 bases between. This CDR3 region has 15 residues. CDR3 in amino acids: CASSDSGLSYNEQFF. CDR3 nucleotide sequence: TGTGCCAGCAGTGATAGCGGCCTATCCTACAATGAGCAGTTCTTC.

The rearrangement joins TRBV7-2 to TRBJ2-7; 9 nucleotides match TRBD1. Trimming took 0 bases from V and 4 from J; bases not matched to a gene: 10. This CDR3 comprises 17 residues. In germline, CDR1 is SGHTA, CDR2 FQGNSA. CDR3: CASSLAITGGLVYEQYF. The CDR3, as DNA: TGTGCCAGCAGCTTAGCGATCACAGGGGGCTTAGTTTACGAGCAGTACTTC.